One sample yielded the 2 T cell receptor beta chains listed below, sequenced in a study of blood T cell repertoires in COVID-19. Some clones are missing from TCRdb's copy, which holds only in-frame ones; the method was immunoSEQ multiplex PCR. The sample gives 180,000 or so clones, 70% to 90% of which show up once; roughly 9.7% is in the top ten. Material: peripheral blood. Source of these receptors: a woman aged 60-70 years with COVID-19, enrolled during active disease.

J is TRBJ2-7 and V is TRBV29-1; D not certain. Germline lookup yields CDR1 SQVTM and CDR2 ANQGSEA. The CDR3 is made up of 13 amino acids. V lost 6 bases to trimming and J lost 3 bases, with 15 bases between them. The CDR3 DNA sequence: TGCAGCGTGATAAGAGTCACGAACTACGAGCAGTACTTC. It codes for CSVIRVTNYEQYF.

The V gene is TRBV24-1, the J gene TRBJ1-2; no reliable D call. V was clipped by 1 base and J by 3 bases, with 11 bases between them. Germline V lookup: CDR1 KGHDR, CDR2 SFDVKD. This CDR3 comprises 15 residues. The CDR3 protein is CATSDLEGGDYGYTF. The DNA of the CDR3 is TGTGCCACCAGTGATTTAGAGGGAGGTGACTATGGCTACACCTTC.